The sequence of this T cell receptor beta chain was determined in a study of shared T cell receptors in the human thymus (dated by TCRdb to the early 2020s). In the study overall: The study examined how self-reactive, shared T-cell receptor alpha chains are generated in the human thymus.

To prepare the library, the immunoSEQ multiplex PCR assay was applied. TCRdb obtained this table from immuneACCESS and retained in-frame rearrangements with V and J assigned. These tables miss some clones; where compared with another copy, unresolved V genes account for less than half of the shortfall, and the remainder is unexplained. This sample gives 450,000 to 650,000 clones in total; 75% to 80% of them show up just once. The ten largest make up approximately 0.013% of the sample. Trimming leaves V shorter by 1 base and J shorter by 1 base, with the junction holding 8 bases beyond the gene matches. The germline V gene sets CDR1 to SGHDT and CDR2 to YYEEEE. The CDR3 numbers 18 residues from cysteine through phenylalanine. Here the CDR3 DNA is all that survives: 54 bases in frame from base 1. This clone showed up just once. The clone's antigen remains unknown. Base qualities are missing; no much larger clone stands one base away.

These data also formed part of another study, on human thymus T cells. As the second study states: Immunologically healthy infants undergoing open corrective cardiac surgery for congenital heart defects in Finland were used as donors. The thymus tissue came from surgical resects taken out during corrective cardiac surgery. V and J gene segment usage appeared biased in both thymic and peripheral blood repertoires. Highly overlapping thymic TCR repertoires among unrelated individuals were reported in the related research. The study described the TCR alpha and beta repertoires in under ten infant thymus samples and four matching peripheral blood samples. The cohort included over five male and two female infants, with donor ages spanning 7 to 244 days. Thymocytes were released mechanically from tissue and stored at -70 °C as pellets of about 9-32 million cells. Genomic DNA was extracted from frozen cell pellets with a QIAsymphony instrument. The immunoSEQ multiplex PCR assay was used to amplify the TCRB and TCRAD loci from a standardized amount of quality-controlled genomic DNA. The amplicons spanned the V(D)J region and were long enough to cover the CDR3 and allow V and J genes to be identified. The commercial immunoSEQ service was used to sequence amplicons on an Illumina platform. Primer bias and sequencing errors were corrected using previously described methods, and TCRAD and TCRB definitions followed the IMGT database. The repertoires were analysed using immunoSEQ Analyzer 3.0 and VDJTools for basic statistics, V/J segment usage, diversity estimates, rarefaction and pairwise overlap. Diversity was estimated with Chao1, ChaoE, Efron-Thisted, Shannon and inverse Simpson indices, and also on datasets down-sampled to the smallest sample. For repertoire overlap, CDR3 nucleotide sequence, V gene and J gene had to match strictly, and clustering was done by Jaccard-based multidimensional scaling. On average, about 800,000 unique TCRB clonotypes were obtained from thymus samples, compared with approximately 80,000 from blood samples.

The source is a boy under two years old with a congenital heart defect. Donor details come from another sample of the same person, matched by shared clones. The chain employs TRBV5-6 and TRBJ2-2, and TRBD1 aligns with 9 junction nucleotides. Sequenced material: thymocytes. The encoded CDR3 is CASSLTPGQGKNTGELFF. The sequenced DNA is TGTGCCAGCAGCTTGACCCCCGGACAGGGGAAGAACACCGGGGAGCTGTTTTTT.